These 16 T cell receptor beta chains share one sample of origin, sequenced in a study of T cell responses to AZD1222 COVID-19 vaccine. Data came from immunoSEQ multiplex PCR; TCRdb stores just in-frame clones and leaves some out. This sample yields some 170,000 clones, of which more than 80% are seen a single time; 4% to 4.5% belongs to the top ten. This material consisted of peripheral blood, taken 28 days after the second dose of the MenACWY control vaccine. These receptors came from an adult who received the MenACWY meningococcal vaccine as a control.

This chain connects TRBV5-1 to TRBJ1-1; a possible D gene is TRBD1 (6 bases). Germline V gives CDR1 SGHRS, CDR2 YFSETQ. The CDR3 length is 15 residues. The V gene lost 0 bases and the J gene lost 2 bases, with 11 bases spanning the gap. The CDR3 region is CASSLEGRGNTEAFF. The CDR3 DNA sequence: TGCGCCAGCAGCTTGGAGGGCAGGGGAAACACTGAAGCTTTCTTT.

This chain uses TRBV18 with TRBJ2-1; D uncertain. The germline CDR1 and CDR2 sequences are KGHSH and LQKENI. This CDR3 is 15 amino acids long. Trimming shortened V by 1 base and J by 6 bases, and 13 bases separated the two germline ends. The CDR3 loop is CASSPQGSLSNEQFF. The CDR3 bases are TGTGCCAGCTCACCACAGGGTTCTTTGAGCAATGAGCAGTTCTTC.

V gene TRBV18 combines with J gene TRBJ2-7, with 9 nucleotides matching TRBD1. The CDR3 totals 15 residues. V shed 4 bases and J 4 bases; nucleotides not matched to a gene: 8. CDR1 KGHSH and CDR2 LQKENI come from the germline V gene. The CDR3 nucleotides read TGTGCCAGCTCACTGGGCCCAGGGACAGGGTACGAGCAGTACTTC. This codes for CASSLGPGTGYEQYF.

V usage is TRBV2 and J usage is TRBJ2-1; 8 positions agree with TRBD2. This CDR3 is 14 amino acids long. V trimming: 7 bases; J trimming: 4 bases; junction bases outside the gene matches: 6. Germline V gene sequence: CDR1 SNHLY, CDR2 FYNNEI. CDR3 sequence: CASIGREVYNEQFF. The CDR3 DNA sequence: TGTGCCAGCATTGGGCGGGAGGTATACAATGAGCAGTTCTTC. The entire variable domain, with the rest obtained from reference TRBV2 and TRBJ2-1, is as follows: EPEVTQTPSHQVTQMGQEVILRCVPISNHLYFYWYRQILGQKVEFLVSFYNNEISEKSEIFDDQFSVERPDGSNFTLKIRSTKLEDSAMYFCASIGREVYNEQFFGPGTRLTVL.

This chain connects TRBV9 to TRBJ2-5, with D possibly matching TRBD2 (5 bases). This CDR3 comprises 16 residues. The V and J ends lost 1 base and 4 bases respectively, with 17 bases between them. Germline-derived CDR1 and CDR2 are SGDLS and YYNGEE. The CDR3, as DNA: TGTGCCAGCAGCGTAAATTTGGGCCCCGGAGGAGAGACCCAGTACTTC. Its translation is CASSVNLGPGGETQYF.

This clone was detected a few times. This chain links TRBV7-8 with TRBJ2-1; D unclear. Trimming removed 5 bases at V and 5 bases at J, with 10 bases between. Germline V gene data show CDR1 as SGHVS and CDR2 as FQNEAQ. There are 13 residues in the CDR3. The CDR3 loop is CASSIYSDNEQFF. CDR3 DNA sequence: TGTGCCAGCAGCATATACAGTGACAATGAGCAGTTCTTC. The full variable domain, with the rest looked up from reference TRBV7-8 and TRBJ2-1, is GAGVSQSPRYKVAKRGQDVALRCDPISGHVSLFWYQQALGQGPEFLTYFQNEAQLDKSGLPSDRFFAERPEGSVSTLKIQRTQQEDSAVYLCASSIYSDNEQFFGPGTRLTVL.

The chain combines TRBV9 with TRBJ1-2; TRBD1 is a possible D gene (5 bases). From germline, CDR1 is SGDLS and CDR2 YYNGEE. This CDR3 has 14 residues. The V gene lost 1 base and the J gene lost 4 bases, with 11 bases spanning the gap. The CDR3 region is CASSVIGDSYGYTF. The CDR3, as DNA: TGTGCCAGCAGCGTAATCGGGGACTCCTATGGCTACACCTTC.

The chain employs TRBV6-6 and TRBJ2-2, with D possibly being TRBD2 (6 bases). Germline CDR1 and CDR2: MNHNY and SVGAGI (reference sequence). Trimming left V 7 bases short and J 3 bases short, with 12 bases between. CDR3 length equals 14 residues. The CDR3 is CASIPKRDTGELFF. The CDR3 bases are TGTGCCAGCATCCCCAAGCGGGACACCGGGGAGCTGTTTTTT.

The V call is TRBV30, the J call TRBJ2-3, with D perhaps being TRBD1 or TRBD2 (5 bases each). The CDR3 length is 14 residues. V gave up 5 bases and J gave up 2 bases, with 14 bases separating them. Germline CDR1 is GTSNPN and CDR2 is SVGIG (reference sequence). The chain's CDR3 is CAWEWDGYTDTQYF. As DNA, the CDR3 is TGTGCCTGGGAATGGGACGGTTACACAGATACGCAGTATTTT.

This sequence joins TRBV28 and TRBJ2-6; a possible D gene is TRBD1 (5 bases). Trimming pared 10 bases from V and 2 bases from J, leaving 15 bases between. CDR3 length: 15 residues. Germline V lookup: CDR1 MDHEN, CDR2 SYDVKM. The CDR3 nucleotides are TGTGCCACCCAACTTGCGACAGCTGGGGCCAACGTCCTGACTTTC. It yields the protein CATQLATAGANVLTF.

The J gene is TRBJ1-1, the V gene TRBV4-3; 7 bases are shared with TRBD1. The trim removed 1 base at V and 7 bases at J, leaving 3 bases unmatched. The CDR3 is made up of 13 amino acids. Per germline, CDR1 LGHNA and CDR2 YSLEER. The CDR3 is CASSQGYRGEAFF. The CDR3 nucleotides read TGCGCCAGCAGCCAAGGCTACAGGGGTGAAGCTTTCTTT.

The chain is built from TRBV6-5 and TRBJ1-5, with D possibly being TRBD1 (5 bases). Germline CDR1 and CDR2: MNHEY and SVGAGI. The CDR3 is 14 amino acids. V gave up 0 bases and J gave up 5 bases, with 8 bases separating them. The CDR3 is CASSYSGTHQPQHF. CDR3 nucleotides: TGTGCCAGCAGTTACTCAGGGACCCATCAGCCCCAGCATTTT.

This chain joins TRBV6-5 and TRBJ2-2; D may be TRBD1 (6 bases). CDR3 length: 15 amino acids. Trimming took off 4 bases at V and 3 bases at J, with 12 bases between the two ends. The germline gives CDR1 MNHEY, CDR2 SVGAGI. CDR3 protein: CASSSRGPDTGELFF. The DNA for the CDR3 is TGTGCCAGCAGTTCCAGGGGTCCAGACACCGGGGAGCTGTTTTTT.

The gene calls are TRBV29-1 and TRBJ2-7, with D unresolved. V lost 3 bases to trimming and J lost 0 bases, with 6 bases between them. The CDR3 totals 12 residues. Germline CDR1 is SQVTM and CDR2 is ANQGSEA. The CDR3 DNA follows: TGCAGCGTTGACCTAGGCTCCTACGAGCAGTACTTC. It specifies CSVDLGSYEQYF.

The chain is built from TRBV6-5 and TRBJ1-5; TRBD1 is a possible D gene (6 bases). Trimming took 7 bases from V and 0 from J, leaving 10 bases between them. The CDR3 runs to 14 residues. Germline V gives CDR1 MNHEY, CDR2 SVGAGI. The CDR3 DNA sequence: TGTGCCAGCATCCGGACAGTTAGCAATCAGCCCCAGCATTTT. The encoded protein is CASIRTVSNQPQHF.

This clone was found once. The rearrangement uses TRBV4-2 and TRBJ1-6, with TRBD1 matching over 8 bases. Trimming took 4 bases from V and 5 from J; bases not matched to a gene: 7. The length of the CDR3 is 16 residues. Germline-derived CDR1 and CDR2 are LGHNA and YNFKEQ. The CDR3 protein is CASSLRTGSNNSPLHF. The CDR3 DNA is TGTGCCAGCAGCCTCAGGACAGGGTCCAATAATTCACCCCTCCACTTT.